Each of the 2 T cell receptor beta chains below was sequenced from the same sample in a study of T cell responses to AZD1222 COVID-19 vaccine. Clones were sequenced by immunoSEQ multiplex PCR, and TCRdb holds only the in-frame ones, with some missing. The profile shows some 190,000 clones, 85% to 90% of them singletons. The specimen was peripheral blood, collected on day 0 of AZD1222 vaccination. Receptors originate from an adult in good health.

This clone appeared once. The chain is built from TRBV27 and TRBJ2-7, with TRBD2 matching over 9 bases. The V gene end was trimmed by 0 bases and the J gene end by 3 bases; junction bases not matched to a gene: 6. The V gene's germline CDR1 is MNHEY and CDR2 SMNVEV (reference sequence). CDR3 size: 16 residues. CDR3 in amino acids: CASSLSWRGGYYEQYF. The CDR3 DNA reads TGTGCCAGCAGTTTATCTTGGCGGGGGGGCTACTACGAGCAGTACTTC.

The chain has TRBV5-4 and TRBJ2-7; 10 bases line up with TRBD1. This CDR3 comprises 16 residues. V trimming: 4 bases; J trimming: 1 base; junction bases outside the gene matches: 8. Germline assignment: CDR1 SGHNT and CDR2 YYREEE (reference sequence). The CDR3 reads CASSGNRDRGSYEQYF. DNA for the CDR3: TGTGCCAGCAGCGGAAACCGGGACAGGGGTTCCTACGAGCAGTACTTC.